Following are 26 T cell receptor beta chains from one sample sequenced in a study of blood T cells in healthy people across ages. Combining a sample-barcoded 5' primer with a J-beta primer mix, a second PCR ran for roughly 6 to 12 cycles. Each CDR3 protein is one row after TCRdb ran MiXCR on the 5' RACE reads. The sample yields approximately 600,000 distinct CDR3 sequences, around 54% seen once. Sequencing used blood. All receptors derive from a man in his fifties or sixties in good health.

The V gene is TRBV20-1, the J gene TRBJ1-5, with TRBD1 identical over 9 bases. V shed 5 bases, J shed 2 bases, and the junction held 7 bases outside the gene matches. Looked up from germline, CDR1 is DFQATT and CDR2 is SNEGSKA (reference sequence). CDR3 length: 15 residues. CDR3 in amino acids: CSAARGQGRNQPQHF. Written as DNA, the CDR3 is TGCAGTGCTGCTCGGGGACAGGGACGCAATCAGCCCCAGCATTTT.

This clonotype has just a few counts. This chain uses TRBV7-9 with TRBJ2-2; 11 bases match TRBD1. The CDR3 spans 17 residues. V shed 4 bases and J 5 bases; nucleotides not matched to a gene: 9. Germline assignment: CDR1 SEHNR and CDR2 FQNEAQ (reference sequence). CDR3 sequence: CASSWWTGGRWTGELFF. CDR3 DNA sequence: TGTGCCAGCAGCTGGTGGACAGGGGGCCGGTGGACCGGGGAGCTGTTTTTT.

The V and J genes are TRBV7-9 and TRBJ2-7; D not resolved. This CDR3 has 12 amino acids. Trimming shortened V by 1 base and J by 7 bases, and 8 bases separated the two germline ends. Germline V gene data show CDR1 as SEHNR and CDR2 as FQNEAQ (reference sequence). The CDR3 spells CASSLVPREQYF. CDR3 coding DNA: TGTGCCAGCAGCTTAGTCCCTCGGGAGCAGTACTTC.

V usage is TRBV20-1 and J usage is TRBJ2-4; D possibly corresponds to TRBD2 (6 bases). The CDR3 contains 13 residues. Trimming left V 6 bases short and J 5 bases short, with 14 bases between. Per germline, CDR1 DFQATT and CDR2 SNEGSKA (reference sequence). The CDR3 loop is CSAAGGQQNIQYF. CDR3 nucleotide sequence: TGCAGTGCAGCGGGCGGGCAGCAAAACATTCAGTACTTC.

This clonotype appeared a few times. The genes are TRBV20-1 and TRBJ2-1; 10 bases map to TRBD2. The CDR3 loop spans 15 amino acids. V was pared by 7 bases and J by 2 bases, with 8 bases of the junction left unmatched. Germline V gene lookup returns CDR1 DFQATT and CDR2 SNEGSKA (reference sequence). The CDR3 loop reads CSGETGTSAYNEQFF. In DNA form, the CDR3 reads TGCAGTGGGGAAACCGGGACTAGCGCCTACAATGAGCAGTTCTTC.

The chain carries TRBV13 and TRBJ1-6; possible D gene TRBD1, 5 bases. Germline CDR1 and CDR2: PRHDT and FYEKMQ (reference sequence). The CDR3 totals 16 residues. Trimming stripped 5 bases from V and 8 bases from J, with 19 bases between. Written as DNA, the CDR3 is TGTGCCAGCAGCGGAATTGCAGGGCCCAGCGATTCACCCCTCCACTTT. Translation gives CASSGIAGPSDSPLHF.

The chain uses TRBV5-1 and TRBJ2-1, with D maybe TRBD1 (5 bases). There are 15 residues in the CDR3. Germline-derived CDR1 and CDR2 are SGHRS and YFSETQ. The V end was cut by 3 bases, the J end by 7 bases, with 17 bases between. DNA for the CDR3: TGCGCCAGCAGCTCGGCTAGTCGGTCAGGGAATGAGCAGTTCTTC. Amino acid sequence: CASSSASRSGNEQFF.

V usage is TRBV27 and J usage is TRBJ1-2; 10 bases fit TRBD1. J gave up 5 bases and V 4 bases, and 10 bases lay outside the gene matches. Germline loops: CDR1 MNHEY, CDR2 SMNVEV (reference sequence). The CDR3 has 16 amino acids. As DNA, the CDR3 is TGTGCCAGCAGTTCGCATTTGGGACAGGGGAGGTATGGCTACACCTTC. Translating it yields CASSSHLGQGRYGYTF.

V is TRBV4-1 and J is TRBJ1-2, with D possibly TRBD1 on 6 matching bases. The CDR3 consists of 15 residues. Trimming cost V 2 bases and J 0 bases, with 10 bases left between them. The germline V gene has CDR1 MGHRA and CDR2 YSYEKL. DNA of the CDR3: TGCGCCAGCAGCCAAACCGGGACAACTAACTATGGCTACACCTTC. This encodes CASSQTGTTNYGYTF.

The CDR3 DNA reads TGTGCCAGCAGCTTAGGGGTGGCTAGCGGGCCCGCCAGCACAGATACGCAGTATTTT. It translates to CASSLGVASGPASTDTQYF. The V gene is TRBV11-2, the J gene TRBJ2-3; TRBD2 matches at 8 bases. The CDR3 extends over 19 amino acids. V lost 1 base, J lost 0 bases, and 12 bases stayed unmatched. Germline loops: CDR1 SGHAT, CDR2 FQNNGV.

The J gene is TRBJ1-4, the V gene TRBV7-9, with 7 bases identical to TRBD1. With 8 bases clipped from V and 8 bases from J, the junction kept 11 bases outside the gene matches. The germline CDR1 and CDR2 sequences are SEHNR and FQNEAQ (reference sequence). This CDR3 has 14 residues. DNA of the CDR3: TGTGCCAGCGGCCCACGGACAGGTGCGGAAAAACTGTTTTTT. It translates to CASGPRTGAEKLFF.

This clonotype was seen just once. A read error may produce the germline difference seen at one junction end. The rearrangement joins TRBV10-3 to TRBJ2-7, with a tentative D call TRBD2 (6 bases). The CDR3 loop spans 14 amino acids. From germline, CDR1 is ENHRY and CDR2 SYGVKD. The CDR3 here is CAVSESGLLHEQYF. As DNA, the CDR3 is TGTGCCGTCAGTGAGTCGGGACTGCTACACGAGCAGTACTTC.

The chain recombines TRBV10-3 with TRBJ2-5; D may be TRBD1 or TRBD2 (5 bases each). The CDR3 loop spans 13 amino acids. V lost 7 bases, J lost 1 base, and 10 bases lay in between. Germline assignment: CDR1 ENHRY and CDR2 SYGVKD. The CDR3 here is CAIMGTCQETQYF. The CDR3 DNA reads as TGTGCCATCATGGGGACGTGCCAAGAGACCCAGTACTTC.

This rearrangement joins TRBV5-1 to TRBJ1-4; the match to TRBD1 covers 7 bases. This CDR3 is built from 17 residues. Looked up from germline, CDR1 is SGHRS and CDR2 is YFSETQ. V lost 1 base, J lost 5 bases, and 11 bases stayed unmatched. The CDR3 loop is CASSLLAGGQSNEKLFF. The CDR3 DNA reads as TGCGCCAGCAGCTTGTTGGCCGGGGGACAGTCGAATGAAAAACTGTTTTTT.

The rearrangement links TRBV27 to TRBJ2-7, with D possibly matching TRBD1 (6 bases). The CDR3 runs to 23 residues. Germline values: CDR1 MNHEY, CDR2 SMNVEV (reference sequence). The V and J ends lost 4 bases and 0 bases respectively, with 37 bases between them. The CDR3 protein is CASSSPRGRAGVEDPLLSYEQYF. The CDR3 bases are TGTGCCAGCAGTTCCCCACGCGGCAGGGCAGGGGTTGAGGACCCGTTGCTCTCCTACGAGCAGTACTTC.

Of note for this clonotype: A much larger clone differs from this one at a single base, so this may be a read error. The chain links TRBV20-1 to TRBJ2-4, with D hard to call. Germline CDR1 is DFQATT and CDR2 is SNEGSKA (reference sequence). The CDR3 consists of 14 residues. DNA for the CDR3: TGCAGGGCTAGACCTGGATTAGCCAAAAACATTCAGTACTTC. Translated, it gives CRARPGLAKNIQYF.

In its sample, this clonotype was seen once. The chain employs TRBV12-3 or TRBV12-4 and TRBJ1-2; weak D call: TRBD1 (6 bases). This CDR3 is 14 amino acids long. Trimming took 5 bases from V and 0 from J, leaving 10 bases between them. The CDR3 nucleotides are TGTGCCAGCAGTGGACAGCGAGCTAACTATGGCTACACCTTC. It yields the protein CASSGQRANYGYTF.

The chain carries TRBV7-9 and TRBJ1-3; D gene uncertain. V lost 5 bases and J 0 bases, leaving 11 bases between the germline ends. The length of the CDR3 is 15 residues. CDR1 SEHNR and CDR2 FQNEAQ come from the germline V gene (reference sequence). The CDR3 reads CASSPNSASGNTIYF. The CDR3 coding sequence is TGTGCCAGCAGCCCCAATAGCGCCTCTGGAAACACCATATATTTT. The entire variable domain, with the rest obtained from reference TRBV7-9 and TRBJ1-3, is as follows: DTGVSQNPRHKITKRGQNVTFRCDPISEHNRLYWYRQTLGQGPEFLTYFQNEAQLEKSRLLSDRFSAERPKGSFSTLEIQRTEQGDSAMYLCASSPNSASGNTIYFGEGSWLTVV.

This chain uses TRBV3-1 with TRBJ2-2; 7 positions match TRBD2. CDR3 length: 13 residues. Looked up from germline, CDR1 is LGHDT and CDR2 is YNNKEL (reference sequence). The V segment lost 6 bases and the J segment 6 bases; nucleotides outside the gene matches: 4. In DNA, the CDR3 is TGTGCCAGCAGGATGGGACTATCCGGGGAGCTGTTTTTT. This codes for CASRMGLSGELFF.

This chain links TRBV6-6 with TRBJ2-7; the D is unclear. V shed 9 bases and J shed 10 bases, with 22 bases lying between them. Looked up from germline, CDR1 is MNHNY and CDR2 is SVGAGI (reference sequence). The CDR3 has 13 amino acids. Here the CDR3 reads CASNGQWNGPQYF. The CDR3 DNA reads as TGTGCCAGTAACGGTCAGTGGAATGGACCCCAGTACTTC.

This clonotype was detected a few times. The chain employs TRBV6-5 and TRBJ2-1; 12 positions match TRBD2. In germline, CDR1 is MNHEY, CDR2 SVGAGI. The CDR3 extends over 16 amino acids. With V trimmed by 6 bases and J by 7 bases, 10 bases remained unmatched. The CDR3 DNA reads as TGTGCCAGCAGCCCTCAGACTAGCGGGGGACGGAATGAGCAGTTCTTC. It yields the protein CASSPQTSGGRNEQFF.

The rearrangement joins TRBV6-5 to TRBJ2-5, with 7 bases fitting TRBD1. The length of the CDR3 is 15 residues. V shed 0 bases, J shed 1 base, and the junction held 2 bases outside the gene matches. Germline CDR1 is MNHEY and CDR2 is SVGAGI. The CDR3 DNA reads TGTGCCAGCAGTTACTCGAGGGGGCCCCAAGAGACCCAGTACTTC. Amino acids: CASSYSRGPQETQYF.

This clonotype turned up a few times. The J gene is TRBJ2-7, the V gene TRBV7-8; D is perhaps TRBD1 (5 bases). Looked up from germline, CDR1 is SGHVS and CDR2 is FQNEAQ. This CDR3 comprises 15 residues. V was shortened by 1 base and J by 2 bases, with 12 bases between the two germline ends. The CDR3 DNA sequence: TGTGCCAGCAGCTTAGAGCAAGGGGTTACCTACGAGCAGTACTTC. Translation gives CASSLEQGVTYEQYF.

CDR3 in amino acids: CASSARTAGNQPQHF. The CDR3 bases are TGTGCCAGCAGCGCCCGGACAGCCGGCAATCAGCCCCAGCATTTT. The chain links TRBV21-1 to TRBJ1-5; TRBD1 was called by the table and not checked on the DNA. TRBV21-1 constitutes a pseudogene. The CDR3 has 15 residues.

This chain connects TRBV5-6 to TRBJ1-1; D gene unclear. CDR1 and CDR2 from the germline V gene are SGHDT and YYEEEE. Between the trimmed V and J ends, which lost 3 bases and 7 bases, there was a span of 10 bases. This CDR3 is 12 amino acids long. The CDR3 region has the DNA TGTGCCAGCAGCTCGATGACGGGTGAAGCTTTCTTT. Translation gives CASSSMTGEAFF.

The chain joins TRBV20-1 to TRBJ2-7; 11 bases agree with TRBD2. Germline V gene sequence: CDR1 DFQATT, CDR2 SNEGSKA (reference sequence). J lost 0 bases, V lost 6 bases, and 7 bases had no gene match. This CDR3 region has 15 residues. The CDR3 loop is CSAPSGTSGSYEQYF. The CDR3 DNA reads as TGCAGTGCCCCCTCCGGGACTAGCGGCTCCTACGAGCAGTACTTC.